The next 25 T cell receptor beta chains were all read from a single sample in a study of T-cell memory formation after mild COVID-19. TCRdb processed the 5' RACE reads anew with MiXCR; each CDR3 protein has one entry. The data hold around 250,000 distinct CDR3 sequences, with over 8.5% observed a single time. The sequencing sample was made of PBMCs or a T cell subset sorted from them (not recorded which). The receptors derive from a man aged 18 to 30 who had mild COVID-19 (a few samples of this study predate the infection). Cell type and time point are not known.

V and J are TRBV28 and TRBJ2-4; D possibly corresponds to TRBD2 (7 bases). This CDR3 region has 13 residues. Germline assignment: CDR1 MDHEN and CDR2 SYDVKM. V dropped 10 bases and J dropped 7 bases, with 17 bases sitting between them. CDR3 bases: TGTGCCACCAACATGGGGGGGCGCAACATTCAGTACTTC. Encoded protein: CATNMGGRNIQYF.

The V gene is TRBV7-9, the J gene TRBJ1-2; a possible D gene is TRBD1 (6 bases). V was shortened by 6 bases and J by 5 bases, with 16 bases between the two germline ends. The CDR3 extends over 14 amino acids. Germline CDR1 SEHNR, CDR2 FQNEAQ (reference sequence). CDR3 amino acids: CASSQGQGWYGYTF. For the CDR3, the DNA is TGTGCCAGCAGTCAAGGTCAGGGGTGGTATGGCTACACCTTC.

This clonotype has only a few counts. The V gene is TRBV7-6, the J gene TRBJ2-1; 13 nucleotides align to TRBD2. The CDR3 runs 15 residues. V lost 5 bases and J lost 6; bases outside the gene matches: 4. Germline V gene data show CDR1 as SGHVS and CDR2 as FNYEAQ. The CDR3 spells CASSHTSGGANEQFF. The CDR3 DNA is TGTGCCAGCAGCCATACTAGCGGGGGGGCCAATGAGCAGTTCTTC.

This clonotype was counted ten times or more. The V gene is TRBV12-3 or TRBV12-4, the J gene TRBJ2-2, with 7 bases aligning to TRBD1. V shed 3 bases and J 1 base; nucleotides not matched to a gene: 2. The CDR3 spans 15 residues. The CDR3 DNA reads TGTGCCAGCAGTTTCCGACAGGGGAACACCGGGGAGCTGTTTTTT. Protein: CASSFRQGNTGELFF.

The J gene is TRBJ2-7, the V gene TRBV7-9, with unresolved D. Germline CDR1 reads SEHNR; CDR2 reads FQNEAQ (reference sequence). This CDR3 has 12 residues. Trimming removed 3 bases at V and 3 bases at J, with 6 bases between. CDR3 nucleotide sequence: TGTGCCAGCAGCTTTGGAAACTACGAGCAGTACTTC. This translates into CASSFGNYEQYF. The full variable domain, completed using reference TRBV7-9 and TRBJ2-7, is DTGVSQNPRHKITKRGQNVTFRCDPISEHNRLYWYRQTLGQGPEFLTYFQNEAQLEKSRLLSDRFSAERPKGSFSTLEIQRTEQGDSAMYLCASSFGNYEQYFGPGTRLTVT.

Only a few counts were recorded for this clonotype. V is TRBV27 and J is TRBJ2-5, with D tentatively TRBD2 (6 bases). Germline V gene data show CDR1 as MNHEY and CDR2 as SMNVEV (reference sequence). CDR3 size: 15 residues. Trimming shortened V by 6 bases and J by 3 bases, and 17 bases separated the two germline ends. The CDR3 sequence is CASSLEGGVKETQYF. CDR3 DNA: TGTGCCAGCAGCCTCGAGGGCGGGGTGAAAGAGACCCAGTACTTC.

This clonotype has ten or more counts. This sequence joins TRBV6-5 and TRBJ1-3; D is uncertain. The V end lost 0 bases, the J end lost 4 bases, and 10 bases lay between the germline ends. CDR3 length: 15 amino acids. Germline V gives CDR1 MNHEY, CDR2 SVGAGI. DNA for the CDR3: TGTGCCAGCAGTTACTCTCCGGGATCCGGAAACACCATATATTTT. Protein: CASSYSPGSGNTIYF.

The chain joins TRBV7-3 to TRBJ2-5; 8 positions match TRBD2. The J segment lost 5 bases and the V segment lost 1 base, leaving 6 bases of the junction unmatched. This CDR3 contains 15 residues. CDR1 is SGHTA and CDR2 is FQGTGA in the germline V gene. CDR3 bases: TGTGCCAGCAGCTTAAGGGGGACTAGGAGGGAGACCCAGTACTTC. Translating gives CASSLRGTRRETQYF.

In its sample, this clonotype was seen a few times. The chain links TRBV7-9 to TRBJ2-7, with 7 bases identical to TRBD1. There are 13 residues in the CDR3. Germline CDR1 is SEHNR and CDR2 is FQNEAQ (reference sequence). Trimming cost V 1 base and J 9 bases; bases outside gene matches: 6. The DNA for the CDR3 is TGTGCCAGCAGCTTAGGACAGGGTGGCGGGCAGTACGTC. Translating it yields CASSLGQGGGQYV.

In its sample, this clonotype was seen a few times. This rearrangement joins TRBV12-3 or TRBV12-4 to TRBJ2-3; D is undetermined. This CDR3 spans 15 amino acids. Trimming took off 3 bases at V and 0 bases at J, with 10 bases between the two ends. CDR3 region: CASSLKPPSTDTQYF. The CDR3 DNA reads TGTGCCAGCAGTTTGAAGCCACCTAGCACAGATACGCAGTATTTT.

This clonotype was seen more than once but under ten times. The rearrangement links TRBV7-2 to TRBJ2-1, with 12 bases lining up with TRBD2. The CDR3 has 15 residues. CDR1 is SGHTA and CDR2 is FQGNSA in the germline V gene. V was clipped by 5 bases and J by 6 bases; unmatched bases: 5. The chain's CDR3 is CASSQRLAGVNEQFF. In nucleotides, the CDR3 is TGTGCCAGCAGCCAGCGACTAGCGGGGGTCAATGAGCAGTTCTTC.

This clonotype turned up a few times. Here the CDR3 DNA reads TGTGCCAGCTCACCATCGAGGGGCGCTTCCGATGAGCAGTTCTTC. This encodes CASSPSRGASDEQFF. V and J are TRBV18 and TRBJ2-1; the D call may be TRBD1 or TRBD2 (5 bases each). Trimming removed 2 bases at V and 8 bases at J, with 16 bases between. This CDR3 has 15 amino acids. Germline CDR1 reads KGHSH; CDR2 reads LQKENI.

The rearrangement joins TRBV5-1 to TRBJ2-6; TRBD1 matches at 9 bases. With V trimmed by 0 bases and J by 2 bases, 0 bases remained unmatched. The germline V gene has CDR1 SGHRS and CDR2 YFSETQ. The CDR3 loop spans 16 amino acids. DNA of the CDR3: TGCGCCAGCAGCTTGGGACAGGGGGCTGGGGCCAACGTCCTGACTTTC. Translated, it gives CASSLGQGAGANVLTF. Full variable domain (outside the CDR3, taken from reference TRBV5-1 and TRBJ2-6): KAGVTQTPRYLIKTRGQQVTLSCSPISGHRSVSWYQQTPGQGLQFLFEYFSETQRNKGNFPGRFSGRQFSNSRSEMNVSTLELGDSALYLCASSLGQGAGANVLTFGAGSRLTVL.

V is TRBV20-1 and J is TRBJ2-5, with TRBD1 matching 7 bases. Germline assignment: CDR1 DFQATT and CDR2 SNEGSKA (reference sequence). The V segment lost 1 base and the J segment 5 bases; nucleotides outside the gene matches: 7. CDR3 length: 14 amino acids. The CDR3 coding sequence is TGCAGTGCTAGAGTTCTGACAGGGCGGGAGACCCAGTACTTC. Amino acid sequence: CSARVLTGRETQYF.

This chain links TRBV7-8 with TRBJ2-1, with 13 positions matching TRBD2. The V segment lost 1 base and the J segment 6 bases; nucleotides outside the gene matches: 6. The CDR3 sequence is 17 residues long. Germline CDR1 and CDR2: SGHVS and FQNEAQ. The CDR3 nucleotides read TGTGCCAGCAGCTTAGGGACTAGCGGGAGCGGCGGCAATGAGCAGTTCTTC. Amino acid sequence: CASSLGTSGSGGNEQFF.

The V and J genes are TRBV5-1 and TRBJ1-6, with a weak D call TRBD1 (5 bases). The CDR3 length is 14 residues. Germline CDR1 and CDR2: SGHRS and YFSETQ. V was shortened by 3 bases and J by 8 bases, with 12 bases between the two germline ends. The CDR3 here is CASSSGDRYSPLHF. The CDR3 DNA sequence: TGCGCCAGCAGCTCGGGGGACCGATATTCACCCCTCCACTTT.

This clonotype came up many times. This sequence joins TRBV5-5 and TRBJ1-2, with 9 nucleotides matching TRBD1. V shed 4 bases and J 4 bases; nucleotides not matched to a gene: 11. Germline values: CDR1 SGHKS, CDR2 YYEKEE (reference sequence). The CDR3 consists of 16 residues. The CDR3 reads CASSHDRGNNPYGYTF. For the CDR3, the DNA is TGTGCCAGCAGCCATGACAGGGGGAACAACCCCTATGGCTACACCTTC.

This clonotype was seen a few times. This chain links TRBV19 with TRBJ1-1, with D possibly being TRBD1 (6 bases). The CDR3 runs 15 residues. V lost 3 bases to trimming and J lost 1 base, with 12 bases between them. In germline, CDR1 is LNHDA, CDR2 SQIVND (reference sequence). CDR3 coding DNA: TGTGCCAGTAGTATTTTCAGGGGCACGAACACTGAAGCTTTCTTT. It codes for CASSIFRGTNTEAFF.

This clonotype was seen only a few times. The chain uses TRBV4-1 and TRBJ2-7, with TRBD2 identical over 14 bases. The V gene end was trimmed by 0 bases and the J gene end by 2 bases; junction bases not matched to a gene: 9. The CDR3 totals 19 residues. Germline CDR1 is MGHRA and CDR2 is YSYEKL. The CDR3 sequence is CASSQDPARTSGGPYEQYF. The DNA for the CDR3 is TGCGCCAGCAGCCAAGATCCAGCAAGGACTAGCGGGGGGCCCTACGAGCAGTACTTC.

This clonotype was detected only a few times. The chain employs TRBV9 and TRBJ2-3, with D unresolved. The ends were cut back, 0 bases at V and 5 bases at J, with 7 bases in the middle. This CDR3 contains 13 residues. Germline loops: CDR1 SGDLS, CDR2 YYNGEE. The CDR3 DNA is TGTGCCAGCAGCGTAGCTGGAAAAGATACGCAGTATTTT. Translation gives CASSVAGKDTQYF.

This rearrangement joins TRBV4-3 to TRBJ1-1; D remains unclear. The CDR3 sequence is 14 residues long. V lost 1 base and J lost 1, with 7 bases in between. Germline V lookup: CDR1 LGHNA, CDR2 YSLEER. The CDR3 nucleotides read TGCGCCAGCAGCCAAGGCAGGACGAACACTGAAGCTTTCTTT. It encodes CASSQGRTNTEAFF.

This clonotype has more than one count but fewer than ten. CDR3 nucleotide sequence: TGTGCCAGCAGCTTCGGGACGTCTGAGACCCAGTACTTC. Translating it yields CASSFGTSETQYF. The chain is built from TRBV7-2 and TRBJ2-5, with D possibly being TRBD1 or TRBD2 (5 bases each). This CDR3 spans 13 amino acids. Germline V CDR1 and CDR2: SGHTA, FQGNSA. Trimming left V 3 bases short and J 5 bases short, with 10 bases between.

This clonotype was seen repeatedly, ten times or more. This chain's CDR3 is CASNGLAGGEQFF. The CDR3, as DNA: TGTGCCAGCAATGGTCTAGCGGGGGGGGAGCAGTTCTTC. The gene calls are TRBV12-3 or TRBV12-4 and TRBJ2-1; 12 nucleotides match TRBD2. The CDR3 sequence is 13 residues long. V was clipped by 7 bases and J by 10 bases; unmatched bases: 5.

The chain employs TRBV6-1 and TRBJ1-2, with unresolved D. Trimming removed 5 bases at V and 4 bases at J, with 2 bases between. Germline CDR1 reads MNHNS; CDR2 reads SASEGT. The CDR3 totals 10 residues. The CDR3 DNA follows: TGTGCCAGCAGTTCCTATGGCTACACCTTC. This codes for CASSSYGYTF.

In DNA form, the CDR3 reads TGCAGTGCACCTCGACAGGGATTAGTGGCTTTCTTT. Its translation is CSAPRQGLVAFF. The genes are TRBV20-1 and TRBJ1-1; 7 bases map to TRBD1. This CDR3 region has 12 residues. From germline, CDR1 is DFQATT and CDR2 SNEGSKA (reference sequence). Losses at the gene ends were 6 bases for V and 11 bases for J; bases not matched to a gene: 12.